This T cell receptor (beta chain) was sequenced during a study of shared clonotypes between healthy human individuals (dated by TCRdb to 2020 to 2022). For the study in its entirety: A couple of women and three men aged 18 to 49 years were included in the cohort. For each donor, CD4 naive and CD4 memory were each given three plates, CD8 naive was given two plates, and CD8 memory was given one plate. The study deeply sequenced blood TCR repertoires of about five healthy adults to estimate repertoire size and the extent of clonotype sharing between individuals. To increase sequencing depth and limit assay-specific biases, TCR repertoire library preparation and sequencing were carried out by different laboratories using diverse techniques. Between about 0.85 and 10 billion PBMCs per donor were obtained by leukapheresis. The research as a whole found: Naive subsets generally had larger estimated clonotype richness than memory subsets. Sampling was restricted to blood, and TCR repertoires in tissue are likely to differ from TCR repertoires in blood. Higher generation probabilities were observed for clonotypes shared by all four sorted-subset donors than for non-shared clonotypes. When a few donors were compared, the shared fraction of clonotypes was 5% to 6.5% for naive CD4, over 3% for naive CD8, 2% to 2.5% for memory CD4, and roughly 0.4% for memory CD8. Even with the large sequencing depth, rarefaction of the sorted-subset datasets indicated that sequencing was incomplete. Pairwise subsampling indicated that sequencing depth was expected to affect the degree of clonotype sharing among donors. The genetic and exposure-history diversity represented was limited by the small number of donors.

TCR CDR3 regions were amplified from genomic DNA by multiplex PCR using the deep immunoSEQ assay. Genomic DNA extracted from each cell subset was distributed evenly over all wells of several immunoSEQ 96-well plates, and each plate served as one replicate. For sorted subsets, each replicate PCR was loaded with 150 to 250 ng genomic DNA, equivalent to approximately 33,000 T cell genomes. The purified libraries were quantified using a Qubit 3.0 fluorometer, sized with a Bioanalyzer 2100, and then quantified again using the KAPA Library Quantification kit. Every immunoSEQ 96-well plate was sequenced on a separate single-read 150-cycle Illumina NextSeq 550 flow cell. In the paper's pipeline: Because only junctional sequences without quality scores were contained in the immunoSEQ output, filtering matching that applied to full-length reads could not be performed. Sequences were annotated with PyIR, a Python wrapper for IgBLAST v1.9, and V/J genes and CDR3 were assigned using IMGT germline references. Reads were filtered out if the reads had weak V/J assignments (E-value above 1e-6), no CDR3, stop codons, out-of-frame junctions, or ambiguous translated residues. V3J clonotypes were defined as sequences sharing the same inferred V gene, J gene, and CDR3 amino acid sequence. Percentage overlap between repertoires was calculated by dividing the number of shared unique clonotypes by the size of the smaller repertoire. Three approaches were used to assess repertoire richness: RTK rarefaction, the Chao1 estimator, and Recon v2.1 estimates of unobserved clonotypes. For all TCRbeta clonotypes obtained by the gDNA method from a handful of donors, generation probabilities were computed with OLGA. TCRdb took this table from immuneACCESS and kept in-frame rearrangements with V and J called. Such tables lack part of the clones; where checked against another copy, unresolved V genes explain under half of the gap, and the rest is unexplained. V and J calls and clone size are as listed in that table; D and trimming were resolved from the DNA. This sample has about a million clones in its table, and around four fifths of those were observed once. The leading ten clones occupy 1.2% to 1.5% of the sample.

This clone was detected many times. The specificity of this receptor is unknown. No clone much larger than this one lies a single base away; base qualities are absent. Donors were healthy HIV-negative adults with no recently reported acute infections or vaccinations. Every donor was a Caucasian adult living in Nashville, Tennessee, USA. CD4+ T cells were enriched by magnetic negative selection; naive cells were then positively selected on CD45RA, and the negative fraction formed the memory subset. Blood was obtained by leukapheresis, after which PBMCs were separated by Ficoll-Histopaque density gradient centrifugation and cryopreserved in liquid nitrogen vapor phase. Purity and quantity of every magnetically sorted T cell population were checked by analytical flow cytometry. Genomic DNA was isolated from every sorted fraction and measured by UV absorbance on a Nanodrop 2000c. Trimming removed 5 bases from V and 6 bases from J, leaving 10 bases between the germline ends. The CDR3 runs 13 amino acids, cysteine and phenylalanine included. The sequence is cut down to CDR3 DNA, 39 bases in frame from base 1. For CDR1 and CDR2, the germline V gene lists MNHEY and SVGAGI.

The receptor was isolated from a man aged 18 to 30 in good health. Sequenced: memory CD4+ T cells sorted from blood. Taken with the paper, the label for cell subset or site translates to: CD45RA-negative fraction. Recombination joined TRBV6-5 with TRBJ2-2, with the D gene not clear enough to name. The CDR3 protein sequence reads: CASSTLTAGELFF. The sequenced DNA: TGTGCCAGCAGTACCTTAACTGCCGGGGAGCTGTTTTTT.